The rows below give T cell receptor beta chains drawn from one sample of a study of T cells in Graves' hyperthyroidism and ophthalmopathy. TCRdb reprocessed the multiplex PCR reads via MiXCR and lists one record per CDR3 protein. In the table there are about 520,000 distinct CDR3 sequences, roughly a quarter of which are singletons. Source material: blood. Receptor source: a woman aged 25 to 45 with Graves' ophthalmopathy. Each CDR3 is given with its conserved first and last residue. The D gene is left open where the match is weak. The size entry is marked missing in some rows and otherwise reads once, few, many or a size class.

.	TRBV12-5	.	TRBJ1-1	11	CASGSTTEAFF	TGTGCTAGTGGTTCGACCACTGAAGCTTTCTTT
few	TRBV18	TRBD2	TRBJ2-7	13	CASSPGGGLEQYF	TGTGCCAGCTCACCTGGGGGAGGGCTCGAGCAGTACTTC
many	TRBV9	TRBD2	TRBJ2-7	14	CASSHSSGEYEQYF	TGTGCCAGCAGCCACAGTAGCGGGGAATACGAGCAGTACTTC
.	TRBV12-3/TRBV12-4	.	TRBJ1-5	14	CASSLGAGGQPQHF	TGTGCCAGCAGTTTGGGGGCGGGGGGTCAGCCCCAGCATTTT
.	TRBV11-2	TRBD1	TRBJ2-2	18	CGSSPEGQGVNRAGELFF	TGTGGCAGCAGCCCAGAAGGACAGGGGGTTAATCGGGCCGGGGAGCTGTTTTTT
many	TRBV12-3/TRBV12-4	TRBD1	TRBJ2-5	14	CASRGTGKGETQYF	TGTGCCAGCAGGGGGACAGGGAAGGGAGAGACCCAGTACTTC
many	TRBV20-1	.	TRBJ2-5	13	CSATRDGEETQYF	TGCAGTGCTACCCGGGACGGGGAAGAGACCCAGTACTTC
.	TRBV18	.	TRBJ1-2	15	CASSPEIVSGDGYTF	TGTGCCAGCTCACCAGAGATTGTATCGGGGGATGGCTACACCTTC
.	TRBV28	TRBD2	TRBJ2-7	15	CASRRTSGNSYEQYF	TGTGCCAGCAGAAGGACTAGCGGGAACTCCTACGAGCAGTACTTC
.	TRBV3-1	.	TRBJ1-1	13	CASSQTGIGEAFF	TGTGCCAGCAGCCAAACAGGGATTGGTGAAGCTTTCTTT
.	TRBV24-1	.	TRBJ2-7	14	CATSDSTVTYEQYF	TGTGCCACCAGTGACTCCACGGTGACCTACGAGCAGTACTTC
few	TRBV25-1	TRBD1	TRBJ2-5	13	CASSQGAGETQYF	TGTGCCAGCAGTCAGGGGGCTGGGGAGACCCAGTACTTC
many	TRBV10-3	.	TRBJ2-7	14	CAISVGGLAYEQYF	TGTGCCATCAGTGTGGGGGGATTAGCCTACGAGCAGTACTTC
once	TRBV4-2	.	TRBJ2-7	15	CASRQEGGPIYEQYF	TGTGCCAGCCGCCAAGAGGGGGGACCTATTTACGAGCAGTACTTC
.	TRBV6-1	.	TRBJ1-1	13	CASGTRMNTEAFF	TGTGCCAGCGGAACAAGGATGAACACTGAAGCTTTCTTT
.	TRBV6-1	.	TRBJ1-2	15	CASRTGDLGSYGYTF	TGTGCCAGCAGGACGGGGGACCTGGGTTCCTATGGCTACACCTTC
.	TRBV12-3/TRBV12-4	.	TRBJ1-2	12	CASNPNRVGYTF	TGTGCCAGCAATCCGAACAGGGTGGGCTACACCTTC
many	TRBV13	.	TRBJ2-7	15	CASSLGRRGGYEQYF	TGTGCCAGCAGCTTAGGCCGTAGGGGCGGGTACGAGCAGTACTTC
many	TRBV5-1	.	TRBJ2-7	13	CASSRDGVREQYF	TGCGCCAGCAGTCGGGACGGCGTGAGGGAGCAGTACTTC
few	TRBV28	TRBD1	TRBJ1-6	15	CASSWGGTGGSPLHF	TGTGCCAGCAGTTGGGGGGGGACAGGAGGATCACCCCTCCACTTT
few	TRBV28	.	TRBJ2-7	12	CASSSYVYEQYF	TGTGCCAGCAGTTCCTACGTCTACGAGCAGTACTTC
.	TRBV7-3	.	TRBJ1-1	17	CASSFGTLGGRNTEAFF	TGTGCCAGCAGCTTTGGTACCCTCGGGGGGAGGAACACTGAAGCTTTCTTT
many	TRBV12-3/TRBV12-4	TRBD2	TRBJ2-7	14	CASSPLRGIYEQYF	TGTGCCAGCAGTCCTTTGCGGGGGATCTACGAGCAGTACTTC
many	TRBV30	.	TRBJ2-5	12	CAWSRVQETQYF	TGTGCCTGGAGTAGGGTCCAAGAGACCCAGTACTTC
many	TRBV6-1	.	TRBJ1-2	14	CASRSGLANYGYTF	TGTGCCAGCAGATCGGGGCTGGCTAACTATGGCTACACCTTC
many	TRBV2	.	TRBJ1-6	15	CASSERAVSNSPLHF	TGTGCCAGCAGTGAAAGGGCAGTCTCCAATTCACCCCTCCACTTT
many	TRBV11-2	.	TRBJ2-2	16	CASSLLGAGNTGELFF	TGTGCCAGCAGCTTGTTGGGGGCAGGGAACACCGGGGAGCTGTTTTTT
.	TRBV14	TRBD1	TRBJ2-7	14	CASGLTGQAYEQYF	TGTGCCAGCGGATTGACGGGACAGGCCTACGAGCAGTACTTC
once	TRBV19	.	TRBJ2-5	15	CASSIGGTDQETQYF	TGTGCCAGTAGTATAGGCGGGACTGACCAAGAGACCCAGTACTTC
many	TRBV14	.	TRBJ1-2	16	CASSQDVSGNNYGYTF	TGTGCCAGCAGCCAAGATGTATCAGGGAATAACTATGGCTACACCTTC
few	TRBV6-2/TRBV6-3	TRBD1	TRBJ1-3	18	CASSYVYPTGRSGNTIYF	TGTGCCAGCAGTTACGTATACCCGACAGGGCGATCTGGAAACACCATATATTTT
many	TRBV10-3	.	TRBJ2-7	15	CAISESARGTYEQYF	TGTGCCATCAGTGAGTCGGCCCGGGGTACCTACGAGCAGTACTTC
once	TRBV6-1	.	TRBJ2-7	16	CASRRDSSAIYYEQYF	TGTGCCAGCAGGCGAGACAGCTCCGCCATCTACTACGAGCAGTACTTC
.	TRBV5-1	TRBD1	TRBJ2-5	14	CASSKGQSQETQYF	TGCGCCAGCAGCAAGGGACAGTCCCAAGAGACCCAGTACTTC
many	TRBV30	.	TRBJ2-5	14	CAWRAWTYQETQYF	TGTGCCTGGAGGGCCTGGACGTACCAAGAGACCCAGTACTTC
.	TRBV20-1	.	TRBJ2-5	13	CSASLSFQETQYF	TGCAGTGCTAGCCTGTCCTTCCAAGAGACCCAGTACTTC
many	TRBV6-5	TRBD1	TRBJ1-1	17	CASSYSFPGQGNTEAFF	TGTGCCAGCAGTTACTCATTTCCGGGACAGGGAAACACTGAAGCTTTCTTT
many	TRBV20-1	.	TRBJ1-1	13	CSAVRDLNTEAFF	TGCAGTGCAGTTCGGGATCTGAACACTGAAGCTTTCTTT
many	TRBV4-1	.	TRBJ1-2	13	CASSQTEVGGYTF	TGCGCCAGCAGCCAAACGGAGGTAGGGGGTTACACCTTC
many	TRBV28	.	TRBJ2-7	14	CASSLGSLAYEQYF	TGTGCCAGCAGTCTAGGGTCCTTGGCTTACGAGCAGTACTTC
few	TRBV5-1	TRBD2	TRBJ2-5	16	CASSLRAGGPKETQYF	TGCGCCAGCAGCCTAAGAGCGGGAGGGCCGAAAGAGACCCAGTACTTC
many	TRBV12-3/TRBV12-4	.	TRBJ1-6	13	CASSRDNPSPLHF	TGTGCCAGCAGTCGGGACAATCCTTCACCCCTCCACTTT
many	TRBV20-1	TRBD2	TRBJ2-7	13	CGGWTSGIYEQYF	TGCGGGGGGTGGACTAGCGGGATCTACGAGCAGTACTTC
many	TRBV20-1	TRBD2	TRBJ2-5	13	CSARLAAQTAQYF	TGCAGTGCCCGACTAGCGGCGCAGACGGCCCAGTACTTC
many	TRBV7-2	.	TRBJ1-5	14	CASSLGGRNQPQHF	TGTGCCAGCAGCTTAGGGGGACGGAATCAGCCCCAGCATTTT